This T cell receptor (beta chain) was recorded in a study of T cells in Graves' hyperthyroidism and ophthalmopathy. This clonotype has only a few counts. Its matching antigen is unknown. Overall study findings and caveats: Ophthalmopathy prediction by the model preceded onset by a median roughly 6 months.

The CDR3 regions of TCR beta were amplified from RNA transcripts. The HTBI primer set served for first-round RT-PCR of the TCR CDR3. TCRdb re-analysed the multiplex PCR reads in MiXCR, keeping a single row per CDR3 protein. The sample contains 500,000 to 650,000 distinct CDR3 sequences, 14% of which appear only once. Fresh 10 ml peripheral blood yielded PBMCs. Trimming removed 3 bases from V and 6 bases from J, with 13 bases in between. Germline-derived CDR1 and CDR2 are MGHRA and YSYEKL. The CDR3 spans 14 residues. The TCR comes from a middle-aged woman with Graves' hyperthyroidism. The V gene is TRBV4-1, the J gene TRBJ2-3, with D possibly matching TRBD2 (6 bases). Sequencing was done on a sample of blood. The DNA for the CDR3 is TGCGCCAGCAGCCAGGGGGGACCGTGGGATACGCAGTATTTT. Protein sequence: CASSQGGPWDTQYF.